A single sample is the source of the 30 T cell receptor beta chains below, sequenced in a study of PD-1 blockade in classical Hodgkin lymphoma. Measured with immunoSEQ multiplex PCR; TCRdb has only the in-frame clones, and not every one. This table has some 150,000 clones, 78% appearing once. Relapses following autologous stem cell transplantation were seen in all patients, with brentuximab vedotin exposure varying. The sample consisted of peripheral blood mononuclear cells (PBMCs), taken before the second cycle of nivolumab. The source of these receptors is a human donor with classical Hodgkin lymphoma.

The J gene is TRBJ2-7, the V gene TRBV19; the D call may be TRBD1 or TRBD2 (6 bases each). Between the trimmed V and J ends, which lost 1 base and 4 bases, there was a span of 11 bases. The V gene's germline CDR1 is LNHDA and CDR2 SQIVND (reference sequence). This CDR3 is 14 amino acids long. The CDR3 nucleotides read TGTGCCAGTAGTATAGGGGGGGCGCTTTACGAGCAGTACTTC. Translated, it gives CASSIGGALYEQYF. Full variable domain (outside the CDR3, taken from reference TRBV19 and TRBJ2-7): DGGITQSPKYLFRKEGQNVTLSCEQNLNHDAMYWYRQDPGQGLRLIYYSQIVNDFQKGDIAEGYSVSREKKESFPLTVTSAQKNPTAFYLCASSIGGALYEQYFGPGTRLTVT.

CDR3 region: CASSPLGPAGSTTYEQYF. CDR3 DNA: TGTGCCAGCAGTCCCCTAGGGCCAGCGGGAAGCACAACCTACGAGCAGTACTTC. This sequence joins TRBV28 and TRBJ2-7; 7 nucleotides line up with TRBD2. J gave up 2 bases and V 5 bases, and 18 bases lay outside the gene matches. CDR1 and CDR2 from the germline V gene are MDHEN and SYDVKM. This CDR3 is built from 18 residues.

CDR3 sequence reads: CASSLRDTYEQYF. As DNA, the CDR3 is TGTGCCAGCAGCTTACGGGACACCTACGAGCAGTACTTC. This chain joins TRBV7-2 and TRBJ2-7; possibly TRBD1 for D (6 bases). Trimming pared 2 bases from V and 2 bases from J, leaving 7 bases between. This CDR3 has 13 amino acids. Germline CDR1 SGHTA, CDR2 FQGNSA.

The rearrangement joins TRBV19 to TRBJ2-7; D is perhaps TRBD1 or TRBD2 (5 bases each). V shed 4 bases and J shed 5 bases, with 12 bases lying between them. The CDR3 loop spans 13 amino acids. Germline CDR1 LNHDA, CDR2 SQIVND (reference sequence). The CDR3 sequence is CASSRRDVDEQYF. For the CDR3, the DNA is TGTGCCAGTAGTAGACGGGACGTTGACGAGCAGTACTTC.

This clone showed up just a few times. The rearrangement uses TRBV10-3 and TRBJ2-5, with 9 bases matching TRBD2. CDR3 length: 15 residues. After removal of 0 bases from V and 7 bases from J, the junction contained 6 bases not matched to a gene. The germline gives CDR1 ENHRY, CDR2 SYGVKD. CDR3 nucleotides: TGTGCCATCAGTGAGTCAATTAGCGGGAGAGGGACCCAGTACTTC. Encoded protein: CAISESISGRGTQYF.

The CDR3 reads CAIRAGASTDTQYF. The CDR3 nucleotides are TGTGCCATCAGGGCAGGGGCAAGCACAGATACGCAGTATTTT. The chain carries TRBV10-3 and TRBJ2-3; D perhaps matches TRBD1 (6 bases). The V gene's germline CDR1 is ENHRY and CDR2 SYGVKD. Trimming shortened V by 6 bases and J by 0 bases, and 10 bases separated the two germline ends. This CDR3 region has 14 residues.

The gene calls are TRBV5-4 and TRBJ2-1, with D possibly called TRBD1 or TRBD2 (5 bases each). This CDR3 is built from 15 residues. In germline, CDR1 is SGHNT, CDR2 YYREEE (reference sequence). Trimming left V 2 bases short and J 2 bases short, with 11 bases between. CDR3 nucleotide sequence: TGTGCCAGCAGCTTACAAAGGGGACCCTACAATGAGCAGTTCTTC. It is translated as CASSLQRGPYNEQFF.

The chain employs TRBV28 and TRBJ2-6; D may correspond to TRBD1 or TRBD2 (5 bases each). Germline lookup yields CDR1 MDHEN and CDR2 SYDVKM. V lost 4 bases to trimming and J lost 0 bases, with 13 bases between them. The CDR3 sequence is 17 residues long. The CDR3 bases are TGTGCCAGCAGTTCCTGGGACGGAAACTCTGGGGCCAACGTCCTGACTTTC. Translating it yields CASSSWDGNSGANVLTF.

This chain joins TRBV7-2 and TRBJ2-2, with 12 bases matching TRBD1. The CDR3 runs 15 residues. The V gene end was trimmed by 4 bases and the J gene end by 6 bases; junction bases not matched to a gene: 3. Germline V gives CDR1 SGHTA, CDR2 FQGNSA. The DNA for the CDR3 is TGTGCCAGCAGCTCACGGGACAGGGGGCCCGGGGAGCTGTTTTTT. Translated, it gives CASSSRDRGPGELFF.

The chain is built from TRBV30 and TRBJ2-3, with D hard to call. Trimming shortened V by 0 bases and J by 3 bases, and 4 bases separated the two germline ends. The CDR3 has 12 amino acids. Germline V gene lookup returns CDR1 GTSNPN and CDR2 SVGIG (reference sequence). This CDR3 is CAWSVITDTQYF. The CDR3, as DNA: TGTGCCTGGAGTGTTATTACAGATACGCAGTATTTT.

This clone was recorded many times. V usage is TRBV7-2 and J usage is TRBJ2-4; unclear D gene. V shed 5 bases and J shed 7 bases, with 6 bases lying between them. CDR1 and CDR2 from the germline V gene are SGHTA and FQGNSA. The CDR3 is 11 amino acids. CDR3 DNA: TGTGCCAGCAGCCCACGCAACATTCAGTACTTC. Translation: CASSPRNIQYF.

The J gene is TRBJ2-7, the V gene TRBV6-5; a weak D match, TRBD1 (5 bases). Trimming shortened V by 0 bases and J by 6 bases, and 6 bases separated the two germline ends. Germline loops: CDR1 MNHEY, CDR2 SVGAGI. The CDR3 extends over 12 amino acids. DNA for the CDR3: TGTGCCAGCAGTTACTCAGGGGTCGAGCAGTACTTC. As protein: CASSYSGVEQYF.

This clone appeared once. The rearrangement joins TRBV6-5 to TRBJ2-1; no firm D call. Germline assignment: CDR1 MNHEY and CDR2 SVGAGI. Trimming cost V 7 bases and J 2 bases, with 9 bases left between them. The CDR3 covers 13 residues. The CDR3 reads CASMTSPYNEQFF. CDR3 DNA sequence: TGTGCCAGCATGACTTCCCCCTACAATGAGCAGTTCTTC.

This chain links TRBV28 with TRBJ1-5; 7 bases line up with TRBD1. Germline V gene data show CDR1 as MDHEN and CDR2 as SYDVKM. The trim removed 6 bases at V and 3 bases at J, leaving 5 bases unmatched. The CDR3 contains 14 residues. For the CDR3, the DNA is TGTGCCAGCAGCGACGGACAGGACAATCAGCCCCAGCATTTT. This sequence encodes CASSDGQDNQPQHF.

V and J are TRBV6-5 and TRBJ2-7; 8 positions agree with TRBD2. Germline-derived CDR1 and CDR2 are MNHEY and SVGAGI. The V and J ends lost 8 bases and 1 base, in that order; junction bases with no gene match: 4. This CDR3 region has 13 residues. CDR3: CASREGPSYEQYF. CDR3 coding DNA: TGTGCCAGCCGGGAGGGCCCTTCCTACGAGCAGTACTTC.

In its sample, this clone is medium-sized. The sample holds other DNA sequences that translate to the same CDR3. This sequence joins TRBV6-5 and TRBJ1-2; no reliable D call. The V and J ends lost 5 bases and 0 bases respectively, with 7 bases between them. The CDR3 sequence is 13 residues long. Germline V CDR1 and CDR2: MNHEY, SVGAGI. The CDR3 region is CASSPSANYGYTF. The CDR3 DNA reads TGTGCCAGCAGTCCGTCCGCTAACTATGGCTACACCTTC.

The chain combines TRBV5-1 with TRBJ2-7; D gene unclear. This CDR3 has 13 residues. The germline CDR1 and CDR2 sequences are SGHRS and YFSETQ. V was cut by 0 bases and J by 0 bases, with 4 bases left in between. In nucleotides, the CDR3 is TGCGCCAGCAGCTTGGTGGGCTCCTACGAGCAGTACTTC. It specifies CASSLVGSYEQYF.

The chain recombines TRBV6-5 with TRBJ1-4; no firm D call. Germline V gene data show CDR1 as MNHEY and CDR2 as SVGAGI. V lost 6 bases, J lost 4 bases, and 9 bases lay in between. This CDR3 is 13 amino acids long. The CDR3 protein is CASRHPDNEKLFF. The CDR3 DNA is TGTGCCAGCAGGCATCCTGATAATGAAAAACTGTTTTTT.

This chain connects TRBV5-4 to TRBJ2-3; the D gene is possibly TRBD2 (6 bases). CDR1 is SGHNT and CDR2 is YYREEE in the germline V gene (reference sequence). V dropped 2 bases and J dropped 2 bases, with 12 bases sitting between them. CDR3 length equals 15 residues. The CDR3 loop reads CASSFGGPFTDTQYF. The CDR3 region has the DNA TGTGCCAGCAGCTTCGGGGGTCCTTTCACAGATACGCAGTATTTT.

This clone appeared once. J is TRBJ2-2 and V is TRBV7-9; possible D gene TRBD1, 6 bases. Germline lookup yields CDR1 SEHNR and CDR2 FQNEAQ (reference sequence). V was pared by 5 bases and J by 1 base, with 14 bases between. The CDR3 spans 16 residues. CDR3 amino acids: CASSTTGTQNTGELFF. The CDR3 coding sequence is TGTGCCAGCAGCACCACCGGGACACAGAACACCGGGGAGCTGTTTTTT.

The rearrangement links TRBV5-1 to TRBJ1-2; 10 positions match TRBD1. The CDR3 is 14 residues long. The V segment lost 4 bases and the J segment 4 bases; nucleotides outside the gene matches: 4. Germline V gene lookup returns CDR1 SGHRS and CDR2 YFSETQ. CDR3 coding DNA: TGCGCCAGCAGCGGGACAGGGGCTAGCTATGGCTACACCTTC. This gives the protein CASSGTGASYGYTF.

This clone was seen a handful of times. The chain is built from TRBV5-1 and TRBJ1-1; D gene ambiguous. V was clipped by 2 bases and J by 0 bases, with 5 bases between them. Germline lookup yields CDR1 SGHRS and CDR2 YFSETQ. This CDR3 is built from 13 residues. The CDR3 nucleotides are TGCGCCAGCAGCTTTGTTGTGAACACTGAAGCTTTCTTT. It specifies CASSFVVNTEAFF.

The chain carries TRBV11-1 and TRBJ2-5; 10 bases are a match to TRBD1. CDR3 length equals 15 residues. From germline, CDR1 is SGHAT and CDR2 FQDESV (reference sequence). The V and J ends lost 0 bases and 5 bases, in that order; junction bases with no gene match: 3. The CDR3 sequence is CASSLATGGAETQYF. As DNA, the CDR3 is TGTGCCAGCAGCTTAGCGACAGGGGGCGCGGAGACCCAGTACTTC.

The genes are TRBV19 and TRBJ1-4; tentatively, D is TRBD1 (5 bases). CDR3 length: 15 amino acids. Germline loops: CDR1 LNHDA, CDR2 SQIVND (reference sequence). V lost 5 bases and J lost 4, with 14 bases in between. This CDR3 is CASSYRQQGNEKLFF. The CDR3 DNA reads TGTGCCAGTAGTTATCGCCAGCAGGGTAATGAAAAACTGTTTTTT.

This clone was detected only a few times. The V and J genes are TRBV2 and TRBJ1-5; possibly TRBD1 for D (5 bases). The length of the CDR3 is 14 residues. The V end lost 7 bases, the J end lost 3 bases, and 13 bases lay between the germline ends. Germline V lookup: CDR1 SNHLY, CDR2 FYNNEI. CDR3: CASTPGRNNQPQHF. CDR3 sequence (DNA): TGTGCCAGCACCCCGGGACGGAACAATCAGCCCCAGCATTTT.

The chain combines TRBV18 with TRBJ1-3; D remains unclear. The CDR3 has 14 amino acids. Trimming removed 6 bases from V and 0 bases from J, with 9 bases in between. Germline CDR1 and CDR2: KGHSH and LQKENI. CDR3 bases: TGTGCCAGCTCCATTTCAGTCTCTGGAAACACCATATATTTT. Its translation: CASSISVSGNTIYF.

The genes are TRBV10-3 and TRBJ2-4; tentative D call: TRBD2 (6 bases). Germline lookup yields CDR1 ENHRY and CDR2 SYGVKD. V dropped 3 bases and J dropped 0 bases, with 15 bases sitting between them. The CDR3 runs 17 residues. The CDR3 loop reads CAISDRGTALAKNIQYF. In DNA, the CDR3 is TGTGCCATCAGTGATCGGGGGACCGCTCTAGCCAAAAACATTCAGTACTTC.

This chain joins TRBV10-3 and TRBJ1-1; no reliable D call. The CDR3 has 17 residues. The V end was cut by 2 bases, the J end by 0 bases, with 16 bases between. Per germline, CDR1 ENHRY and CDR2 SYGVKD. The chain's CDR3 is CAISEKPAYSMNTEAFF. The CDR3 DNA reads TGTGCCATCAGTGAGAAGCCCGCATATAGCATGAACACTGAAGCTTTCTTT.

The V and J genes are TRBV6-5 and TRBJ1-5, with unresolved D. V gave up 6 bases and J gave up 3 bases, with 9 bases separating them. The CDR3 runs 13 residues. CDR1 and CDR2 (germline): MNHEY, SVGAGI. The CDR3 DNA reads TGTGCCAGCAGGATCGGAGACAATCAGCCCCAGCATTTT. It specifies CASRIGDNQPQHF.

The CDR3 here is CASSASAGPSYNEQFF. The CDR3 DNA sequence: TGTGCCAGCAGCGCCTCCGCGGGGCCTTCCTACAATGAGCAGTTCTTC. The chain employs TRBV9 and TRBJ2-1; TRBD2 might be the D (6 bases). CDR3 length equals 16 residues. Germline CDR1 and CDR2: SGDLS and YYNGEE. V lost 3 bases, J lost 1 base, and 14 bases lay in between.